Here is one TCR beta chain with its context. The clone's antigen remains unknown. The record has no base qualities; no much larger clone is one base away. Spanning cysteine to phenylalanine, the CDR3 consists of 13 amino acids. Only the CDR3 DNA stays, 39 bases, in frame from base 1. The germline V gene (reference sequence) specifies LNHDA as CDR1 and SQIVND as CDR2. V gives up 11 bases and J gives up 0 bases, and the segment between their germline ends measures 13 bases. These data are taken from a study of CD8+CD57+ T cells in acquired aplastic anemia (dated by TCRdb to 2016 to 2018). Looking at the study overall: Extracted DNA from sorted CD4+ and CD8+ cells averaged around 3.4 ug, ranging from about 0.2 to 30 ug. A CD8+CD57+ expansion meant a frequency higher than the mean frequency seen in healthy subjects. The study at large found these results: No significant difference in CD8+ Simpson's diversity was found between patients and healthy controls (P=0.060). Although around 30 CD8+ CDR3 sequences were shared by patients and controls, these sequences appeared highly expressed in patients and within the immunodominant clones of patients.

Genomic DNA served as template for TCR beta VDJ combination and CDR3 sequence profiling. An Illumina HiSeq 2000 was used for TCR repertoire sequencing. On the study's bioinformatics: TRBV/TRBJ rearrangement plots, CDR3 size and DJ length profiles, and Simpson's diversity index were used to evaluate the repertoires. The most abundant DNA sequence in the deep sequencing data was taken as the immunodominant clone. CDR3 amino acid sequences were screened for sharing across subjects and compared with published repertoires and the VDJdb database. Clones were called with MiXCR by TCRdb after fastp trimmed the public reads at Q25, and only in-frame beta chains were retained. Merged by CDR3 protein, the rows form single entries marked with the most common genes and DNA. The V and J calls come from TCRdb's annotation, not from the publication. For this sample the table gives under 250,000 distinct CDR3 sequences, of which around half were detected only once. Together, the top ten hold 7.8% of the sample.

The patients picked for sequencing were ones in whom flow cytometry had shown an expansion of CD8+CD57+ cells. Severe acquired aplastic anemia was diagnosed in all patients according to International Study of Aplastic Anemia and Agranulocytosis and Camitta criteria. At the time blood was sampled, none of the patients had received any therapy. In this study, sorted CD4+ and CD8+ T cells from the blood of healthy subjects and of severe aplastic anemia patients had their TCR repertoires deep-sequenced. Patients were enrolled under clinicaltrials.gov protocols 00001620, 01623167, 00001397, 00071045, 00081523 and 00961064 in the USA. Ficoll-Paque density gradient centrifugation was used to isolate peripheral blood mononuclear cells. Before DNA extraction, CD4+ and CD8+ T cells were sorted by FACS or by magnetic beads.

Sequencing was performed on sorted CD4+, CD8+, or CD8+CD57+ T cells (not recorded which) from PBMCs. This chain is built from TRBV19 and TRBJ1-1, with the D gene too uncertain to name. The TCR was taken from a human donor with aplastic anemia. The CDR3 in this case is CASKNPVNTEAFF. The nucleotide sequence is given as TGTGCCTCCAAAAACCCGGTGAACACTGAAGCTTTCTTT. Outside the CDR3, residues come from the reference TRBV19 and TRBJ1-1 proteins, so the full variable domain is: DGGITQSPKYLFRKEGQNVTLSCEQNLNHDAMYWYRQDPGQGLRLIYYSQIVNDFQKGDIAEGYSVSREKKESFPLTVTSAQKNPTAFYLCASKNPVNTEAFFGQGTRLTVV.